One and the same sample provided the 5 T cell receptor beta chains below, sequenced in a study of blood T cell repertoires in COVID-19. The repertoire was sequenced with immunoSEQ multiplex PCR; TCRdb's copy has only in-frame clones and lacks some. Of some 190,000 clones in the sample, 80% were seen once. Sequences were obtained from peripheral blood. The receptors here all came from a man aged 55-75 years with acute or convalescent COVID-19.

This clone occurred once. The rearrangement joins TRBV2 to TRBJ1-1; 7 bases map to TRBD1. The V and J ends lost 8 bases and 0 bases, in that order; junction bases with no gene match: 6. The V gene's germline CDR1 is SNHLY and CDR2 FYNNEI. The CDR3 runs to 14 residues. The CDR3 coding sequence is TGTGCCAGCCTTAAGGGGACAGTGAACACTGAAGCTTTCTTT. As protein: CASLKGTVNTEAFF.

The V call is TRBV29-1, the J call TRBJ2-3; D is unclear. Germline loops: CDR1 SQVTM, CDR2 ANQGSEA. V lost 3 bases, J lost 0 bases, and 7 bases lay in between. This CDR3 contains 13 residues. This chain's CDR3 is CSVDITSTDTQYF. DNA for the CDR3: TGCAGCGTTGACATAACTAGCACAGATACGCAGTATTTT.

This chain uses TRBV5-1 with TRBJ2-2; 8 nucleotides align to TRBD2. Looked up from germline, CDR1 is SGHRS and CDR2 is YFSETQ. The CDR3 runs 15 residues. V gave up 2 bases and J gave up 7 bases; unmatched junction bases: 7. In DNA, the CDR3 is TGCGCCAGCAGCTTAGGGACTAGGTTTGACGGGGAGCTGTTTTTT. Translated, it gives CASSLGTRFDGELFF.

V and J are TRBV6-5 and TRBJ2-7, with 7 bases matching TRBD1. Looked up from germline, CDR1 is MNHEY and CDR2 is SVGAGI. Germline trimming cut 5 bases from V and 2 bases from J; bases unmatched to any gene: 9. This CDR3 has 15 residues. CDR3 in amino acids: CASSQGTAAPYEQYF. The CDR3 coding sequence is TGTGCCAGCAGTCAGGGGACAGCGGCACCCTACGAGCAGTACTTC.

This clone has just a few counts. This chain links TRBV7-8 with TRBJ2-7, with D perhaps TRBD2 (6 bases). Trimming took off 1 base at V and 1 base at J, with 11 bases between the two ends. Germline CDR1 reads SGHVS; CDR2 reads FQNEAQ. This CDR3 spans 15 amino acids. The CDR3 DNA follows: TGTGCCAGCAGCTTAGAGTACGGGGGATCCTACGAGCAGTACTTC. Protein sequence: CASSLEYGGSYEQYF.